This T cell receptor beta chain was identified in a study of PD-L1 blockade in urothelial cancer. This CDR3 region has 16 residues. Trimming cost V 1 base and J 1 base, with 13 bases left between them. Germline assignment: CDR1 SGHTA and CDR2 FQGNSA. This table comes from immunoSEQ multiplex PCR, and its TCRdb copy is limited to in-frame clones, with some not included. The table records approximately 26,000 clones, approximately 86% of them present only once. The material was PBMCs, obtained around atezolizumab (anti-PD-L1) treatment. The sequence was obtained from a man aged 55 to 70 with urothelial cancer. This chain joins TRBV7-2 and TRBJ1-1; D gene ambiguous. The CDR3 region is CASSLGWEIRNTEAFF. The CDR3 bases are TGTGCCAGCAGCTTAGGTTGGGAGATTAGGAACACTGAAGCTTTCTTT. Full variable domain (missing parts from reference TRBV7-2 and TRBJ1-1): GAGVSQSPSNKVTEKGKDVELRCDPISGHTALYWYRQSLGQGLEFLIYFQGNSAPDKSGLPSDRFSAERTGGSVSTLTIQRTQQEDSAVYLCASSLGWEIRNTEAFFGQGTRLTVV.